The text below deals with one TCR beta chain. Measured with immunoSEQ multiplex PCR; TCRdb has only the in-frame clones, and not every one. The repertoire has hundreds of thousands of clones, approximately 90% of them found once; the top ten carry about 0.01%. The data are from a study of shared T cell receptors in the human thymus. The V end lost 6 bases, the J end lost 4 bases, and 17 bases lay between the germline ends. This CDR3 has 15 residues. Germline V CDR1 and CDR2: MDHEN, SYDVKM. This sample was shared with a second study, whose subject was human thymus T cells. This second report adds: Donors were healthy Finnish babies undergoing corrective operations for congenital heart defects. Thymus tissue for the work was resected from patients undergoing corrective heart surgery. Thymic and blood repertoires appeared to show biased V and J gene usage. Thymic repertoires of unrelated individuals were reported in related research to overlap highly.

The chain uses TRBV28 and TRBJ2-3; D might be TRBD1 (5 bases). The sequence derives from a boy in the first two years of life with a congenital heart defect. What was sequenced was thymocytes. The CDR3 here is CASSPLGPYPDTQYF. CDR3 DNA sequence: TGTGCCAGCAGCCCTTTGGGGCCGTACCCAGATACGCAGTATTTT.